The 13 T cell receptor beta chains presented below share a single source sample, sequenced in a study of T-cell memory formation after mild COVID-19. TCRdb reprocessed the 5' RACE reads with MiXCR, giving one entry per CDR3 protein. The sample consists of 550,000 to 700,000 distinct CDR3 sequences, roughly 17% of them appearing once. The sequenced material came from PBMCs or a T cell subset sorted from them (not recorded which). The receptors come from an adult woman who had mild COVID-19 (a few samples of this study predate the infection). Cell type and time point are not known.

The chain carries TRBV18 and TRBJ2-1, with a weak D call TRBD1 (6 bases). CDR3 length: 17 residues. Trimming took off 0 bases at V and 2 bases at J, with 14 bases between the two ends. Looked up from germline, CDR1 is KGHSH and CDR2 is LQKENI. The CDR3 DNA sequence: TGTGCCAGCTCACCACCGGTTGGGGACACAGCCTACAATGAGCAGTTCTTC. This sequence encodes CASSPPVGDTAYNEQFF.

This clonotype was observed a few times. The genes are TRBV7-2 and TRBJ2-3; 9 positions agree with TRBD2. With V trimmed by 0 bases and J by 4 bases, 11 bases remained unmatched. The CDR3 is 18 amino acids. The germline CDR1 and CDR2 sequences are SGHTA and FQGNSA. The CDR3 DNA reads TGTGCCAGCAGCTTAGCGCACCTAGCGGGAAGGGAGGCAGATACGCAGTATTTT. This translates into CASSLAHLAGREADTQYF. Combining the CDR3 with reference TRBV7-2 and TRBJ2-3 gives the whole variable domain GAGVSQSPSNKVTEKGKDVELRCDPISGHTALYWYRQSLGQGLEFLIYFQGNSAPDKSGLPSDRFSAERTGGSVSTLTIQRTQQEDSAVYLCASSLAHLAGREADTQYFGPGTRLTVL.

This clonotype was found many times. The chain links TRBV24-1 to TRBJ2-2; a possible D gene is TRBD1 (6 bases). This CDR3 is 14 amino acids long. Germline CDR1 is KGHDR and CDR2 is SFDVKD. The V gene lost 7 bases and the J gene lost 3 bases, with 11 bases spanning the gap. CDR3 nucleotide sequence: TGTGCCACCAGCCTTAACAGGGACACCGGGGAGCTGTTTTTT. It codes for CATSLNRDTGELFF.

This clonotype turned up a few times. The chain couples TRBV29-1 to TRBJ2-1, with TRBD1 as a possible D gene (6 bases). Trimming cost V 6 bases and J 6 bases, with 18 bases left between them. Germline V CDR1 and CDR2: SQVTM, ANQGSEA. The CDR3 spans 14 residues. This chain's CDR3 is CSVFRQGRPNEQFF. Here the CDR3 DNA reads TGCAGCGTATTCAGGCAGGGGCGCCCCAATGAGCAGTTCTTC.

The chain carries TRBV3-1 and TRBJ1-5, with a weak D call TRBD1 (5 bases). V shed 0 bases and J shed 6 bases, with 12 bases lying between them. Germline V gives CDR1 LGHDT, CDR2 YNNKEL (reference sequence). CDR3 length: 15 residues. CDR3 DNA: TGTGCCAGCAGCCAAGATTCGGGTGGGGGTCAGCCCCAGCATTTT. This codes for CASSQDSGGGQPQHF.

The chain is built from TRBV30 and TRBJ2-2, with a possible D match to TRBD2 (5 bases). Germline V lookup: CDR1 GTSNPN, CDR2 SVGIG (reference sequence). The CDR3 is made up of 11 amino acids. V lost 3 bases to trimming and J lost 7 bases, with 6 bases between them. The CDR3 bases are TGTGCCTGGAGGAGGGTCGGGGAGCTGTTTTTT. Translated, it gives CAWRRVGELFF. The full variable domain, rest sourced from reference TRBV30 and TRBJ2-2, is SQTIHQWPATLVQPVGSPLSLECTVEGTSNPNLYWYRQAAGRGLQLLFYSVGIGQISSEVPQNLSASRPQDRQFILSSKKLLLSDSGFYLCAWRRVGELFFGEGSRLTVL.

This clonotype was observed a handful of times. The rearrangement joins TRBV14 to TRBJ2-1, with 8 bases aligning to TRBD2. V gave up 4 bases and J gave up 1 base; unmatched junction bases: 3. Looked up from germline, CDR1 is SGHDN and CDR2 is FVKESK. The CDR3 is 15 amino acids. The CDR3, as DNA: TGTGCCAGCAGCCGAGCGGGAGCGTCCTACAATGAGCAGTTCTTC. It codes for CASSRAGASYNEQFF.

This clonotype was seen a few times. The V call is TRBV27, the J call TRBJ2-7, with 8 nucleotides matching TRBD1. The germline CDR1 and CDR2 sequences are MNHEY and SMNVEV (reference sequence). The CDR3 loop spans 14 amino acids. V gave up 3 bases and J gave up 1 base; unmatched junction bases: 2. The CDR3 nucleotides are TGTGCCAGCAGTTTTTACAGGGGGTCCTACGAGCAGTACTTC. Residues: CASSFYRGSYEQYF.

This clonotype was counted ten times or more. V usage is TRBV6-5 and J usage is TRBJ2-5; D perhaps matches TRBD2 (6 bases). V lost 2 bases, J lost 8 bases, and 15 bases lay in between. The CDR3 sequence is 14 residues long. In germline, CDR1 is MNHEY, CDR2 SVGAGI. The CDR3 sequence is CASSYGGLSRTQYF. The CDR3 nucleotides read TGTGCCAGCAGTTACGGAGGACTAAGCAGAACCCAGTACTTC.

The chain employs TRBV7-9 and TRBJ2-2; D remains ambiguous. This CDR3 spans 12 amino acids. Germline-derived CDR1 and CDR2 are SEHNR and FQNEAQ (reference sequence). Trimming took 3 bases from V and 8 from J, leaving 7 bases between them. This CDR3 reads CASSFLRGELFF. As DNA, the CDR3 is TGTGCCAGCAGCTTCTTACGGGGGGAGCTGTTTTTT.

This chain joins TRBV6-5 and TRBJ2-5; D may be TRBD1 or TRBD2 (6 bases each). The CDR3 is 15 residues long. CDR1 MNHEY and CDR2 SVGAGI come from the germline V gene. V shed 0 bases and J shed 2 bases, with 10 bases lying between them. The CDR3 bases are TGTGCCAGCAGTTACTCCGGAGGGGGGCAAGAGACCCAGTACTTC. Its translation: CASSYSGGGQETQYF.

The chain couples TRBV7-9 to TRBJ1-3, with no clear D. The CDR3 runs 14 residues. The germline V and J ends were trimmed by 5 bases and 4 bases, with 12 bases remaining between them. The germline gives CDR1 SEHNR, CDR2 FQNEAQ (reference sequence). The CDR3 is CASSLQRRGNTIYF. The CDR3 bases are TGTGCCAGCAGCCTACAGCGGCGGGGAAACACCATATATTTT.

The chain recombines TRBV15 with TRBJ2-7; 7 bases match TRBD1. V was pared by 3 bases and J by 4 bases, with 6 bases of the junction left unmatched. CDR1 and CDR2 (germline): LNHNV, YYDKDF (reference sequence). This CDR3 region has 14 residues. This CDR3 is CATSSRDRSYEQYF. CDR3 coding DNA: TGTGCCACCAGCAGCCGGGACAGATCTTACGAGCAGTACTTC.